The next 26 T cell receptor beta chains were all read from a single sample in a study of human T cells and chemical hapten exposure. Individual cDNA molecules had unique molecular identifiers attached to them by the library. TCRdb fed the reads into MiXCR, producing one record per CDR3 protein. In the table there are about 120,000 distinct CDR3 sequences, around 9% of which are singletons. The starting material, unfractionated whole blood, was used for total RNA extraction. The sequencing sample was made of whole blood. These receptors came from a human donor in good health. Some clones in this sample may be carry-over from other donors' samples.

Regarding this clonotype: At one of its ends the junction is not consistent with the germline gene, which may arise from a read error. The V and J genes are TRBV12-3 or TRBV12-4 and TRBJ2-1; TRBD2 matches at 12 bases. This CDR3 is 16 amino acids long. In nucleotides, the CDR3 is TGTGCCAGCAGTCTAGCGGGAGGGACTTTTTACAATGAGCAGTTCTTC. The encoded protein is CASSLAGGTFYNEQFF.

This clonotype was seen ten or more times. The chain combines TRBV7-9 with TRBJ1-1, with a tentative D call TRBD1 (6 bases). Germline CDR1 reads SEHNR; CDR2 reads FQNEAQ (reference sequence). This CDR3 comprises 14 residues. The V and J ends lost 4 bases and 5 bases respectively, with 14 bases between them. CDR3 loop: CASSWTEQGTEAFF. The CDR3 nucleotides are TGTGCCAGCAGCTGGACAGAACAGGGAACTGAAGCTTTCTTT.

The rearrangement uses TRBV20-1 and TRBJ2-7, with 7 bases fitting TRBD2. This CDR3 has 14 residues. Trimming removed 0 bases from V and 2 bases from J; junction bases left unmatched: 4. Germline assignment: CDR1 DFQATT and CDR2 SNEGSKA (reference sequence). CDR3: CSARDRGDTYEQYF. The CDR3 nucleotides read TGCAGTGCTAGAGATCGGGGGGATACCTACGAGCAGTACTTC.

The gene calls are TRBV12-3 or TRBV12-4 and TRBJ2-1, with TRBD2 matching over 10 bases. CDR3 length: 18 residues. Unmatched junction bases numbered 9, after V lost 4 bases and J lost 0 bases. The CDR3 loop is CASSSPGLAPSSYNEQFF. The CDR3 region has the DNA TGTGCCAGCAGTTCGCCGGGACTAGCGCCTAGCTCCTACAATGAGCAGTTCTTC.

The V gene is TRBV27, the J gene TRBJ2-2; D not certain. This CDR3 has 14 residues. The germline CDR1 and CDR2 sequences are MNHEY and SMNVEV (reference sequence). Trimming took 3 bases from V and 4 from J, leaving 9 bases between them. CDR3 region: CASSFSVLTGELFF. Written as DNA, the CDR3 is TGTGCCAGCAGTTTTTCGGTTCTCACCGGGGAGCTGTTTTTT.

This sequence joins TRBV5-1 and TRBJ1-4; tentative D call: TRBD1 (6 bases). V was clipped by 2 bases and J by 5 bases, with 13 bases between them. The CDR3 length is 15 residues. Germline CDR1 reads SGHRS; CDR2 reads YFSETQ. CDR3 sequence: CASSFWTDTNEKLFF. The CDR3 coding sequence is TGCGCCAGCAGCTTTTGGACAGACACCAATGAAAAACTGTTTTTT.

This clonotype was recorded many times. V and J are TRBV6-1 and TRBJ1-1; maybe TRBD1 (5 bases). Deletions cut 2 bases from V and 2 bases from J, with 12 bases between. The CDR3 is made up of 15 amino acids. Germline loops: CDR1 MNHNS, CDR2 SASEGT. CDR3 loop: CASSENQGVNTEAFF. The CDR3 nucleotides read TGTGCCAGCAGTGAAAACCAGGGAGTAAACACTGAAGCTTTCTTT.

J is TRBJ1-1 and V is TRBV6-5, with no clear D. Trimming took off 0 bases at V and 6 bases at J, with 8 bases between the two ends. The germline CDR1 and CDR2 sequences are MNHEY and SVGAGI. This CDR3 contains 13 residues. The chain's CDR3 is CASSYSGAAEAFF. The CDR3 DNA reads TGTGCCAGCAGTTACTCAGGCGCCGCTGAAGCTTTCTTT.

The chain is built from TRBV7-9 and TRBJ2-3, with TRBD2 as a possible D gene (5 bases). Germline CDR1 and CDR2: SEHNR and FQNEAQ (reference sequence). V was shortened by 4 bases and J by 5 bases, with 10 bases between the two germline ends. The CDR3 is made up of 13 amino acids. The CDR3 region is CASSYNEGDTQYF. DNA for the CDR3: TGTGCCAGCAGCTACAATGAGGGAGATACGCAGTATTTT.

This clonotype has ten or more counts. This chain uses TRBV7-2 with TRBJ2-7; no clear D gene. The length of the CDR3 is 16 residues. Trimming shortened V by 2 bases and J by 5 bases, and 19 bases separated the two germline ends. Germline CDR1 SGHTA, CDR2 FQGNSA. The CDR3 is CASSLWHMDHSNEQYF. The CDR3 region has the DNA TGTGCCAGCAGCTTATGGCACATGGATCATAGTAACGAGCAGTACTTC.

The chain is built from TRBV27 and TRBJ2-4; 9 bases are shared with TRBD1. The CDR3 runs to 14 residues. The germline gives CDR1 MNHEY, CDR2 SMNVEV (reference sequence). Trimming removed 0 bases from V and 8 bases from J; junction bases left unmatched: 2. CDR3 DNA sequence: TGTGCCAGCAGTTTATCGGACAGGGGAGACATTCAGTACTTC. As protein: CASSLSDRGDIQYF.

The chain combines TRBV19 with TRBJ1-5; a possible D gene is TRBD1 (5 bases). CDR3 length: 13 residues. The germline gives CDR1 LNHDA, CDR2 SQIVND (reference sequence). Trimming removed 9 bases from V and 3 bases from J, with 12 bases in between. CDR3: CASSGRNNQPQHF. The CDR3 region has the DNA TGTGCCAGCTCGGGACGGAACAATCAGCCCCAGCATTTT.

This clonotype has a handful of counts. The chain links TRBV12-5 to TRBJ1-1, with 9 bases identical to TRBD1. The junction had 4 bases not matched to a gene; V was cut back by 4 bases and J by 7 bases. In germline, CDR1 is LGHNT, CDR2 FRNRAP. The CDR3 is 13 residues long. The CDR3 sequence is CASGWTGASEAFF. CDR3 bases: TGTGCTAGTGGTTGGACAGGGGCAAGTGAAGCTTTCTTT.

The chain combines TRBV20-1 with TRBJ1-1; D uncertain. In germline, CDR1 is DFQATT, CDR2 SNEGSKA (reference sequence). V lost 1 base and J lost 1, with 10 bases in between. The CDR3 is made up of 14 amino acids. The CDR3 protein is CSARGGRKNTEAFF. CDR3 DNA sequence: TGCAGTGCTAGAGGTGGACGGAAGAACACTGAAGCTTTCTTT.

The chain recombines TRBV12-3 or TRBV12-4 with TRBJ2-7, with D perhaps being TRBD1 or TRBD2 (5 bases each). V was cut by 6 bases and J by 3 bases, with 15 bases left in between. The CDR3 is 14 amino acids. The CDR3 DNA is TGTGCCAGCAGCCCACCGGGACGGGGCTACGAGCAGTACTTC. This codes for CASSPPGRGYEQYF.

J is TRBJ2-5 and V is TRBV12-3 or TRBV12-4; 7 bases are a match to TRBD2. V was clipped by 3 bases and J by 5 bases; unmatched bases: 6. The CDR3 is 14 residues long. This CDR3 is CASSLGGSRETQYF. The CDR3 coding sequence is TGTGCCAGCAGTTTGGGGGGGTCCAGGGAGACCCAGTACTTC.

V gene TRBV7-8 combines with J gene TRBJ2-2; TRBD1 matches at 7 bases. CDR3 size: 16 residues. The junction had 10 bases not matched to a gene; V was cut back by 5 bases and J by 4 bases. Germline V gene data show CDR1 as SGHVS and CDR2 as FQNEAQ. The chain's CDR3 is CASSPRDSPFTGELFF. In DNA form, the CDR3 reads TGTGCCAGCAGCCCAAGGGACAGCCCTTTCACCGGGGAGCTGTTTTTT.

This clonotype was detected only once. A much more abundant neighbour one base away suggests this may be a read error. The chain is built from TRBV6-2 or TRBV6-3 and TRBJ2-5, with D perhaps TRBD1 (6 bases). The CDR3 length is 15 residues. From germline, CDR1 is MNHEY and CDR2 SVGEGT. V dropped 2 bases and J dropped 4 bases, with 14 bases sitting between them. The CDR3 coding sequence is TGTGCCAGCAGTTACACGAGCCAGGGGTCAGAGACCCAGTACTTC. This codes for CASSYTSQGSETQYF.

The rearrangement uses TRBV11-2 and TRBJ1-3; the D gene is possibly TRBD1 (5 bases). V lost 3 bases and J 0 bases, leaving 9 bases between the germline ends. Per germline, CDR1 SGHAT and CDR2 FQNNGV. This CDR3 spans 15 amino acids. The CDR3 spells CASSFGAFSGNTIYF. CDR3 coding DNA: TGTGCCAGCAGCTTCGGGGCCTTCTCTGGAAACACCATATATTTT.

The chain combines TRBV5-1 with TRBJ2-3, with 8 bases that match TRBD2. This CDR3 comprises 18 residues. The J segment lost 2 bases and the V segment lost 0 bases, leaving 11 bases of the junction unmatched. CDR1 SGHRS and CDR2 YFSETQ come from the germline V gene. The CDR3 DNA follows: TGCGCCAGCAGCTTGGCCGGAAGCGGGAGTTCCTCCACAGATACGCAGTATTTT. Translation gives CASSLAGSGSSSTDTQYF.

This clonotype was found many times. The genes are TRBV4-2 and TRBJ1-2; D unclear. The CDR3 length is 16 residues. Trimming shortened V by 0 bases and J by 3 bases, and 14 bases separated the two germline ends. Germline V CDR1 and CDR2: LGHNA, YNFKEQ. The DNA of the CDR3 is TGTGCCAGCAGCCAAGATGTGAGGCAGGACTACTATGGCTACACCTTC. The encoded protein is CASSQDVRQDYYGYTF.

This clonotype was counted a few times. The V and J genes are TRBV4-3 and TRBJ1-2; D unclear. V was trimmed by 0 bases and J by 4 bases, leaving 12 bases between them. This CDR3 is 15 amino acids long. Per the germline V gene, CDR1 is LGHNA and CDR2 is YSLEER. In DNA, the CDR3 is TGCGCCAGCAGCCAAGAGTCAACCGTCTCCTATGGCTACACCTTC. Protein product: CASSQESTVSYGYTF.

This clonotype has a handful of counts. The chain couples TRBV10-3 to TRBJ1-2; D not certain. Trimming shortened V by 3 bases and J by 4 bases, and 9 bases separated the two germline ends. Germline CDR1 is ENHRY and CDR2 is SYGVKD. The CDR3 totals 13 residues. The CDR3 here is CAISDRQVYGYTF. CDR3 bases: TGTGCCATCAGTGATCGGCAGGTCTATGGCTACACCTTC.

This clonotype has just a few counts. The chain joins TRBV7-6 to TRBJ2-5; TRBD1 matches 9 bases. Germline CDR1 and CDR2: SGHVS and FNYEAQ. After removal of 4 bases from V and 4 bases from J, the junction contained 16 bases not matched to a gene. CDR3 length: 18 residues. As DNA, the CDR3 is TGTGCCAGCAGCTCCGCCAGTCCTGAACAGGGGGCGCGAGAGACCCAGTACTTC. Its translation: CASSSASPEQGARETQYF.

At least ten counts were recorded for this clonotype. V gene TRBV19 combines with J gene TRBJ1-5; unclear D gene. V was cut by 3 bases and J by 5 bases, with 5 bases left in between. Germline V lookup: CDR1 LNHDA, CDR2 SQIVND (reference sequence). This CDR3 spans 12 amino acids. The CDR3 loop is CASSINHQPQHF. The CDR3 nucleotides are TGTGCCAGTAGTATTAATCATCAGCCCCAGCATTTT.

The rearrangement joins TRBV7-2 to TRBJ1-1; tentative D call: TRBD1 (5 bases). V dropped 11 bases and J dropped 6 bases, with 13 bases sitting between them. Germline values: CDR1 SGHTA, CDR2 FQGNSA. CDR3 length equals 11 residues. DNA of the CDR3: TGTGCCCGCGTCAGGGAGGCTGAAGCTTTCTTT. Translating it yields CARVREAEAFF.